A single sample gave rise to the 26 T cell receptor beta chains below, sequenced in a study of Graves' ophthalmopathy and Graves' hyperthyroidism. Amplification targeted the TCR beta CDR3 regions, with RNA transcripts as the source material. HTBI primers served in a first-round RT-PCR, which a second-round multiplex PCR followed. Each CDR3 protein gets one entry after TCRdb re-called the multiplex PCR reads with MiXCR. The sample records around 600,000 distinct CDR3 sequences, 35% to 45% being singletons. The sequenced material came from peripheral blood. The receptor set was obtained from an adult man with Graves' ophthalmopathy.

This chain connects TRBV15 to TRBJ2-5; TRBD1 might be the D (6 bases). Germline values: CDR1 LNHNV, CDR2 YYDKDF (reference sequence). V was shortened by 4 bases and J by 4 bases, with 7 bases between the two germline ends. This CDR3 spans 12 amino acids. For the CDR3, the DNA is TGTGCCACCAGCATCAGGGGAGAGACCCAGTACTTC. Translating gives CATSIRGETQYF.

This clonotype was seen only a few times. The rearrangement uses TRBV11-2 and TRBJ2-5, with D maybe TRBD2 (6 bases). The ends were cut back, 6 bases at V and 7 bases at J, with 15 bases in the middle. Germline lookup yields CDR1 SGHAT and CDR2 FQNNGV. The CDR3 is made up of 13 amino acids. The CDR3 coding sequence is TGTGCCAGCAGGTTGAGGGTGGGAGGGACCCAGTACTTC. Its translation: CASRLRVGGTQYF. Supplemented by reference TRBV11-2 and TRBJ2-5, the full variable domain reads EAGVAQSPRYKIIEKRQSVAFWCNPISGHATLYWYQQILGQGPKLLIQFQNNGVVDDSQLPKDRFSAERLKGVDSTLKIQPAKLEDSAVYLCASRLRVGGTQYFGPGTRLLVL.

This clonotype has a count of ten or more. The chain has TRBV2 and TRBJ1-1; 8 bases fit TRBD1. Germline CDR1 is SNHLY and CDR2 is FYNNEI. V lost 10 bases, J lost 1 base, and 14 bases stayed unmatched. This CDR3 has 16 amino acids. CDR3 bases: TGTGCCACGGGGGGCGGACAGGGCGAGGGGAACACTGAAGCTTTCTTT. Translated, it gives CATGGGQGEGNTEAFF.

J is TRBJ1-2 and V is TRBV25-1; TRBD1 aligns across 8 bases. From germline, CDR1 is MGHDK and CDR2 SYGVNS. Germline trimming cut 6 bases from V and 6 bases from J; bases unmatched to any gene: 9. The CDR3 loop spans 14 amino acids. The CDR3 loop is CASSRGQGSHGYTF. CDR3 DNA sequence: TGTGCCAGCAGCCGTGGACAGGGCTCCCATGGCTACACCTTC.

As regards this clonotype: One base away lies a much larger clone, so this may be a sequencing read error. The chain employs TRBV25-1 and TRBJ2-2; 9 bases agree with TRBD1. The germline V gene has CDR1 MGHDK and CDR2 SYGVNS. V shed 6 bases and J 6 bases; nucleotides not matched to a gene: 8. The CDR3 contains 15 residues. This CDR3 is CASSAGTGISGELFF. CDR3 DNA sequence: TGTGCCAGCAGCGCCGGGACAGGGATCTCCGGGGAGCTGTTTTTT.

CDR3 in DNA: TGTGCCACCAGTGACGGAGTGAACACTGAAGCTTTCTTT. It codes for CATSDGVNTEAFF. The rearrangement joins TRBV24-1 to TRBJ1-1; D ambiguous. From germline, CDR1 is KGHDR and CDR2 SFDVKD. The V gene lost 4 bases and the J gene lost 0 bases, with 5 bases spanning the gap. The CDR3 is 13 residues long.

The chain uses TRBV20-1 and TRBJ1-1; 8 bases fit TRBD1. Trimming took 3 bases from V and 4 from J; bases not matched to a gene: 13. Germline-derived CDR1 and CDR2 are DFQATT and SNEGSKA (reference sequence). CDR3 length equals 16 residues. The CDR3 loop is CSASQGARPTSTEAFF. As DNA, the CDR3 is TGCAGTGCTAGCCAGGGGGCCCGACCCACGAGCACTGAAGCTTTCTTT.

Ten or more counts support this clonotype. This chain joins TRBV7-2 and TRBJ2-7; D may be TRBD1 or TRBD2 (5 bases each). This CDR3 contains 14 residues. Trimming took 3 bases from V and 1 from J, leaving 10 bases between them. Looked up from germline, CDR1 is SGHTA and CDR2 is FQGNSA. CDR3 sequence: CASSFGTASYEQYF. Written as DNA, the CDR3 is TGTGCCAGCAGCTTCGGGACCGCGTCCTACGAGCAGTACTTC.

V gene TRBV5-1 combines with J gene TRBJ2-7; a weak D match, TRBD2 (5 bases). V lost 7 bases and J 5 bases, leaving 16 bases between the germline ends. The CDR3 runs to 13 residues. Germline-derived CDR1 and CDR2 are SGHRS and YFSETQ. The CDR3 nucleotides read TGCGCCAGCGGCCCGGGAACTCCAGACGAGCAGTACTTC. Amino acids: CASGPGTPDEQYF.

The J gene is TRBJ2-2, the V gene TRBV7-2, with TRBD2 as a possible D gene (5 bases). CDR1 is SGHTA and CDR2 is FQGNSA in the germline V gene. Trimming stripped 3 bases from V and 8 bases from J, with 13 bases between. The CDR3 is 14 amino acids. DNA of the CDR3: TGTGCCAGCAGCTTTCCCGGGAACGATGGGGAGCTGTTTTTT. Its translation: CASSFPGNDGELFF.

This clonotype was seen more than once but under ten times. This sequence joins TRBV4-1 and TRBJ1-3; TRBD1 might be the D (5 bases). Germline CDR1 is MGHRA and CDR2 is YSYEKL. Trimming removed 7 bases at V and 4 bases at J, with 20 bases between. The CDR3 is 16 amino acids. Here the CDR3 reads CASTTRLTGSGNTIYF. As DNA, the CDR3 is TGCGCCAGCACGACGAGACTCACAGGTTCGGGAAACACCATATATTTT.

The rearrangement joins TRBV7-2 to TRBJ2-6; 7 nucleotides align to TRBD1. The trim removed 2 bases at V and 0 bases at J, leaving 10 bases unmatched. Germline CDR1 and CDR2: SGHTA and FQGNSA. This CDR3 is built from 19 residues. The CDR3 sequence is CASSLLGGIGVSGANVLTF. CDR3 coding DNA: TGTGCCAGCAGCTTATTAGGGGGCATTGGTGTCTCTGGGGCCAACGTCCTGACTTTC.

This clonotype was detected ten times or more. The J gene is TRBJ1-6, the V gene TRBV2; D remains unclear. The CDR3 contains 17 residues. Germline CDR1 reads SNHLY; CDR2 reads FYNNEI. V lost 2 bases to trimming and J lost 0 bases, with 11 bases between them. The CDR3, as DNA: TGTGCCAGCAGTGAACGGAGCCCTATCTCCTATAATTCACCCCTCCACTTT. Amino acids: CASSERSPISYNSPLHF.

The sample holds many counts of this clonotype. The chain employs TRBV5-1 and TRBJ1-1; TRBD1 agrees at 11 bases. Trimming took 3 bases from V and 4 from J; bases not matched to a gene: 5. The germline V gene has CDR1 SGHRS and CDR2 YFSETQ. This CDR3 has 15 residues. CDR3 in DNA: TGCGCCAGCAGCTCGGGACAGGGGGAAGGCACTGAAGCTTTCTTT. It yields the protein CASSSGQGEGTEAFF.

In this sample, this clonotype turned up a few times. One end of the junction is discordant with germline, which a read error may explain. The V gene is TRBV10-3, the J gene TRBJ1-1, with D tentatively TRBD1 (6 bases). The germline gives CDR1 ENHRY, CDR2 SYGVKD. This CDR3 has 14 residues. CDR3 amino acids: CASSERLGATGAFF. CDR3 DNA sequence: TGTGCCAGCAGTGAACGGTTGGGGGCCACGGGAGCTTTCTTT.

The V call is TRBV29-1, the J call TRBJ2-3; D might be TRBD2 (6 bases). The germline V gene encodes CDR1 SQVTM and CDR2 ANQGSEA. Trimming removed 7 bases from V and 1 base from J, with 18 bases in between. The CDR3 is 15 amino acids. CDR3 in amino acids: CSALTGGGRTDTQYF. The CDR3, as DNA: TGCAGCGCCTTGACCGGGGGAGGTCGCACAGATACGCAGTATTTT.

The rearrangement joins TRBV7-8 to TRBJ2-7, with 9 bases that match TRBD2. After removal of 3 bases from V and 1 base from J, the junction contained 4 bases not matched to a gene. The CDR3 runs to 15 residues. The germline CDR1 and CDR2 sequences are SGHVS and FQNEAQ. The CDR3 sequence is CASSLRGGWSYEQYF. The CDR3 DNA is TGTGCCAGCAGCTTGCGGGGGGGGTGGTCCTACGAGCAGTACTTC.

J is TRBJ1-5 and V is TRBV11-3; D gene uncertain. Germline V lookup: CDR1 SGHNT, CDR2 YENEEA. The CDR3 loop spans 13 amino acids. V lost 6 bases and J 5 bases, leaving 11 bases between the germline ends. The CDR3 DNA is TGTGCCAGCAGGGCCGGGGAGTATCAGCCCCAGCATTTT. Its protein is CASRAGEYQPQHF.

This clonotype came up a few times. The J gene is TRBJ2-2, the V gene TRBV7-9, with D possibly being TRBD2 (7 bases). The CDR3 extends over 16 amino acids. Germline CDR1 SEHNR, CDR2 FQNEAQ (reference sequence). Trimming cost V 4 bases and J 3 bases, with 15 bases left between them. The CDR3 region is CASSSWGGPDTGELFF. For the CDR3, the DNA is TGTGCCAGCAGCTCCTGGGGGGGCCCGGACACCGGGGAGCTGTTTTTT.

This chain uses TRBV29-1 with TRBJ2-5; the D is unclear. CDR1 is SQVTM, CDR2 ANQGSEA, per germline. This CDR3 contains 11 residues. Trimming pared 3 bases from V and 5 bases from J, leaving 7 bases between. CDR3 nucleotides: TGCAGCGTTGATACAGCCGAGACCCAGTACTTC. It yields the protein CSVDTAETQYF.

This clonotype was observed at least ten times. The chain links TRBV20-1 to TRBJ1-5; no clear D. Germline V gene sequence: CDR1 DFQATT, CDR2 SNEGSKA (reference sequence). The CDR3 contains 12 residues. Trimming removed 0 bases at V and 4 bases at J, with 4 bases between. Here the CDR3 DNA reads TGCAGTGCTAGAGATCGGAATCAGCCCCAGCATTTT. The encoded protein is CSARDRNQPQHF.

The rearrangement joins TRBV2 to TRBJ2-7, with D perhaps assigned TRBD1 or TRBD2 (6 bases each). The germline gives CDR1 SNHLY, CDR2 FYNNEI. The CDR3 totals 16 residues. The V end was cut by 7 bases, the J end by 4 bases, with 23 bases between. CDR3 DNA: TGTGCCAGCATGGCCGAGGGGGGAGTTGCTAGGTACGAGCAGTACTTC. This gives the protein CASMAEGGVARYEQYF.

The J gene is TRBJ2-2, the V gene TRBV7-2, with 8 positions matching TRBD1. V shed 3 bases and J 3 bases; nucleotides not matched to a gene: 15. This CDR3 spans 19 amino acids. The germline gives CDR1 SGHTA, CDR2 FQGNSA. The CDR3: CASSFNYEGQAKDTGELFF. The CDR3 region has the DNA TGTGCCAGCAGCTTTAACTACGAGGGACAGGCTAAGGACACCGGGGAGCTGTTTTTT.

Details on this clonotype: The CDR3 carries no conserved terminal phenylalanine or tryptophan, so it likely arises from a read error. The DNA is left out, because the CDR3 cannot be placed on it with certainty; the CDR3 is given as TCRdb lists it. CDR3 in amino acids: CAIYRPPYGCTL. The V and J genes are TRBV10-3 and TRBJ1-2; the table's D call, TRBD1, has no DNA check behind it. From germline, CDR1 is ENHRY and CDR2 SYGVKD. The CDR3 adds up to 12 amino acids, both ends counted.

This chain uses TRBV15 with TRBJ1-6; no clear D gene. CDR3 length equals 13 residues. Trimming removed 8 bases from V and 10 bases from J, with 15 bases in between. The germline V gene encodes CDR1 LNHNV and CDR2 YYDKDF (reference sequence). DNA of the CDR3: TGTGCCACCGGACCTAGGAATAGGTCACCCCTCCACTTT. This translates into CATGPRNRSPLHF. The full variable domain, its missing parts supplied by reference TRBV15 and TRBJ1-6, is DAMVIQNPRYQVTQFGKPVTLSCSQTLNHNVMYWYQQKSSQAPKLLFHYYDKDFNNEADTPDNFQSRRPNTSFCFLDIRSPGLGDTAMYLCATGPRNRSPLHFGNGTRLTVT.

The chain combines TRBV10-3 with TRBJ2-6, with a tentative D call TRBD2 (5 bases). This CDR3 has 16 residues. V dropped 5 bases and J dropped 1 base, with 12 bases sitting between them. Germline values: CDR1 ENHRY, CDR2 SYGVKD. The CDR3 here is CAISREGVSGANVLTF. The CDR3 region has the DNA TGTGCCATCAGTCGAGAGGGAGTTTCTGGGGCCAACGTCCTGACTTTC.